This T cell receptor (beta chain) was sequenced for a study of T cell responses to AZD1222 COVID-19 vaccine. Profiled with immunoSEQ multiplex PCR; TCRdb holds only in-frame clones, not every one. The sample consists of approximately 130,000 clones, about 89% of them appearing once. The sample in question was peripheral blood, obtained 28 days after the second AZD1222 dose. This sequence originates from an adult who received the AZD1222 COVID-19 vaccine.

CDR3 protein: CASSTRLLATYEQYF. The DNA for the CDR3 is TGTGCCAGCAGCACCCGTTTACTAGCGACCTACGAGCAGTACTTC. The chain uses TRBV7-8 and TRBJ2-7, with 7 nucleotides matching TRBD2. The CDR3 extends over 15 amino acids. CDR1 is SGHVS and CDR2 is FQNEAQ in the germline V gene. V lost 5 bases and J lost 2; bases outside the gene matches: 9.